Listed here are 27 T cell receptor beta chains from one sample, sequenced in a study of T cells in tuberculosis. Assay used: immunoSEQ multiplex PCR; TCRdb lists only in-frame clones, some missing. The repertoire holds 30,000 to 35,000 clones, with roughly 90% as singletons. Sequenced sample: PBMCs. These receptors originate from a donor aged 5 to 30 with latent tuberculosis or without tuberculosis infection. Some clones in this sample may be carry-over from other donors' samples.

The chain is built from TRBV19 and TRBJ2-1; 12 nucleotides match TRBD2. This CDR3 spans 15 amino acids. Per the germline V gene, CDR1 is LNHDA and CDR2 is SQIVND (reference sequence). J lost 4 bases, V lost 6 bases, and 4 bases had no gene match. The CDR3: CASSPSGGGYNEQFF. In DNA form, the CDR3 reads TGTGCCAGTAGCCCTAGCGGGGGGGGGTACAATGAGCAGTTCTTC.

This clone was counted a few times. The chain employs TRBV7-9 and TRBJ2-7; 8 bases map to TRBD1. V was pared by 5 bases and J by 3 bases, with 3 bases of the junction left unmatched. CDR1 and CDR2 (germline): SEHNR, FQNEAQ (reference sequence). The CDR3 runs 13 residues. The CDR3 protein is CASSPGTGYEQYF. The CDR3 nucleotides are TGTGCCAGCAGCCCCGGGACAGGCTACGAGCAGTACTTC.

The chain links TRBV30 to TRBJ1-2, with 7 positions matching TRBD1. The V segment lost 5 bases and the J segment 5 bases; nucleotides outside the gene matches: 5. This CDR3 spans 12 amino acids. CDR1 is GTSNPN, CDR2 SVGIG, per germline (reference sequence). In DNA form, the CDR3 reads TGTGCCTGGCGACAGGGATCTTATGGCTACACCTTC. Protein product: CAWRQGSYGYTF.

The chain has TRBV29-1 and TRBJ1-1; 7 nucleotides line up with TRBD1. The CDR3 covers 16 residues. The germline CDR1 and CDR2 sequences are SQVTM and ANQGSEA. With 3 bases clipped from V and 1 base from J, the junction kept 11 bases outside the gene matches. CDR3 sequence (DNA): TGCAGCGTTGATCGCGGGCAGGGGGTGGGGAACACTGAAGCTTTCTTT. Translating it yields CSVDRGQGVGNTEAFF.

J is TRBJ1-2 and V is TRBV2, with 8 bases fitting TRBD1. Per germline, CDR1 SNHLY and CDR2 FYNNEI. After removal of 6 bases from V and 4 bases from J, the junction contained 7 bases not matched to a gene. The CDR3 is 14 amino acids. The CDR3: CASSPWDRPYGYTF. In DNA, the CDR3 is TGTGCCAGCAGCCCCTGGGACAGGCCCTATGGCTACACCTTC.

The rearrangement uses TRBV28 and TRBJ1-1; D unclear. V was pared by 9 bases and J by 2 bases, with 10 bases between. The CDR3 runs to 12 residues. Germline CDR1 is MDHEN and CDR2 is SYDVKM. CDR3 bases: TGTGCCAGTTGGCGGCGAAACACTGAAGCTTTCTTT. Amino acid sequence: CASWRRNTEAFF.

The sample holds one count of this clone. The rearrangement links TRBV5-1 to TRBJ1-1; no reliable D call. The CDR3 contains 13 residues. Germline CDR1 reads SGHRS; CDR2 reads YFSETQ. V lost 4 bases, J lost 0 bases, and 7 bases lay in between. CDR3 coding DNA: TGCGCCAGCAGCCCCCAGGTGAACACTGAAGCTTTCTTT. It specifies CASSPQVNTEAFF.

The V call is TRBV5-1, the J call TRBJ2-3; D call uncertain. This CDR3 has 13 amino acids. Deletions cut 2 bases from V and 6 bases from J, with 10 bases between. CDR1 SGHRS and CDR2 YFSETQ come from the germline V gene. The CDR3 sequence: CASSLYFSDTQYF. The CDR3 nucleotides are TGCGCCAGCAGCTTATATTTTAGTGATACGCAGTATTTT.

The chain couples TRBV19 to TRBJ1-5; D call uncertain. This CDR3 contains 16 residues. Germline V gives CDR1 LNHDA, CDR2 SQIVND (reference sequence). V gave up 3 bases and J gave up 0 bases, with 12 bases separating them. The CDR3 region is CASSIWILDSNQPQHF. DNA for the CDR3: TGTGCCAGTAGTATTTGGATCCTAGATAGCAATCAGCCCCAGCATTTT.

The chain links TRBV27 to TRBJ2-3, with a weak D call TRBD2 (6 bases). This CDR3 is built from 12 residues. Trimming took 8 bases from V and 0 from J, leaving 6 bases between them. Germline loops: CDR1 MNHEY, CDR2 SMNVEV (reference sequence). This CDR3 is CASGTSTDTQYF. In DNA, the CDR3 is TGTGCCAGCGGGACTAGCACAGATACGCAGTATTTT.

This rearrangement joins TRBV5-1 to TRBJ2-7; D is unclear. This CDR3 region has 15 residues. The germline gives CDR1 SGHRS, CDR2 YFSETQ. Trimming stripped 1 base from V and 0 bases from J, with 11 bases between. The CDR3 DNA sequence: TGCGCCAGCAGCTTGAGCCCAGCGCACTCCTACGAGCAGTACTTC. Amino acid sequence: CASSLSPAHSYEQYF. Full variable domain (rest looked up from reference TRBV5-1 and TRBJ2-7): KAGVTQTPRYLIKTRGQQVTLSCSPISGHRSVSWYQQTPGQGLQFLFEYFSETQRNKGNFPGRFSGRQFSNSRSEMNVSTLELGDSALYLCASSLSPAHSYEQYFGPGTRLTVT.

The chain links TRBV10-2 to TRBJ1-1; D call uncertain. CDR3 length equals 12 residues. The V end lost 0 bases, the J end lost 5 bases, and 4 bases lay between the germline ends. CDR1 is WSHSY, CDR2 SAAADI, per germline. The CDR3 is CASSESQTEAFF. The CDR3 coding sequence is TGCGCCAGCAGTGAGTCGCAGACTGAAGCTTTCTTT.

V usage is TRBV7-9 and J usage is TRBJ1-1, with a weak D call TRBD1 (6 bases). CDR1 is SEHNR, CDR2 FQNEAQ, per germline (reference sequence). V lost 0 bases and J 1 base, leaving 12 bases between the germline ends. This CDR3 is built from 16 residues. This CDR3 is CASSLAAGGPNTEAFF. CDR3 coding DNA: TGTGCCAGCAGCTTAGCGGCTGGGGGCCCGAACACTGAAGCTTTCTTT.

This chain joins TRBV4-1 and TRBJ2-1, with 8 nucleotides matching TRBD2. The germline V gene encodes CDR1 MGHRA and CDR2 YSYEKL. V lost 3 bases to trimming and J lost 7 bases; unmatched junction nucleotides: 11. The CDR3 extends over 16 amino acids. The CDR3 nucleotides read TGCGCCAGCAGCCATCTCGGGAGGGGAGGGAGGAATGAGCAGTTCTTC. As protein: CASSHLGRGGRNEQFF.

This clone was seen a single time. This chain links TRBV5-1 with TRBJ1-2; TRBD1 might be the D (6 bases). V shed 3 bases and J shed 3 bases, with 9 bases lying between them. The V gene's germline CDR1 is SGHRS and CDR2 YFSETQ. The CDR3 runs to 13 residues. CDR3 sequence reads: CASSSQGHYGYTF. CDR3 sequence (DNA): TGCGCCAGCAGCTCACAGGGTCACTATGGCTACACCTTC.

In this sample, this clone turned up a few times. The V call is TRBV27, the J call TRBJ1-6; D call uncertain. V was cut by 2 bases and J by 8 bases, with 10 bases left in between. Germline V gives CDR1 MNHEY, CDR2 SMNVEV (reference sequence). The CDR3 has 14 residues. The CDR3, as DNA: TGTGCCAGCAGTTTAATCGGGTGGGATTCACCCCTCCACTTT. Its protein product is CASSLIGWDSPLHF.

The chain joins TRBV2 to TRBJ1-5, with TRBD1 matching 11 bases. The germline gives CDR1 SNHLY, CDR2 FYNNEI. After removal of 6 bases from V and 1 base from J, the junction contained 2 bases not matched to a gene. There are 15 residues in the CDR3. CDR3 residues: CASRDRGPSNQPQHF. CDR3 sequence (DNA): TGTGCCAGCAGGGACAGGGGGCCCAGCAATCAGCCCCAGCATTTT.

The chain uses TRBV13 and TRBJ2-1; 12 positions agree with TRBD2. CDR3 length: 16 residues. J was trimmed by 7 bases and V by 5 bases; bases with no gene match: 9. Germline V lookup: CDR1 PRHDT, CDR2 FYEKMQ (reference sequence). The CDR3 bases are TGTGCCAGCAGCCGAAGACTAGCGGGAGTAGGAAATGAGCAGTTCTTC. This sequence encodes CASSRRLAGVGNEQFF.

This chain connects TRBV19 to TRBJ2-1; 14 bases map to TRBD2. The junction had 10 bases not matched to a gene; V was cut back by 2 bases and J by 1 base. CDR1 and CDR2 (germline): LNHDA, SQIVND (reference sequence). CDR3 size: 20 residues. The DNA of the CDR3 is TGTGCCAGTAGTATAAGGGGACTAGCGGGAGTAATAGGGTCCTACAATGAGCAGTTCTTC. Translating it yields CASSIRGLAGVIGSYNEQFF.

This chain uses TRBV5-3 with TRBJ2-1; 13 nucleotides align to TRBD2. TRBV5-3 is labeled an ORF, and its function is uncertain. This CDR3 comprises 16 residues. Trimming at V came to 0 bases and at J to 5 bases, leaving 2 bases not matched to a gene. The CDR3 bases are TGTGCCAGAAGCTTGGCCGGACTAGCGGGGGACAATGAGCAGTTCTTC. Translated: CARSLAGLAGDNEQFF.

The chain employs TRBV19 and TRBJ1-2; the D is unclear. This CDR3 region has 12 residues. Per the germline V gene, CDR1 is LNHDA and CDR2 is SQIVND (reference sequence). V was clipped by 7 bases and J by 5 bases, with 11 bases between them. CDR3 sequence reads: CASMESGYGYTF. For the CDR3, the DNA is TGTGCCAGTATGGAGTCCGGGTATGGCTACACCTTC. Complete variable domain (other parts from reference TRBV19 and TRBJ1-2): DGGITQSPKYLFRKEGQNVTLSCEQNLNHDAMYWYRQDPGQGLRLIYYSQIVNDFQKGDIAEGYSVSREKKESFPLTVTSAQKNPTAFYLCASMESGYGYTFGSGTRLTVV.

The chain employs TRBV6-6 and TRBJ2-1, with D perhaps matching TRBD2 (6 bases). Trimming stripped 5 bases from V and 6 bases from J, with 17 bases between. The CDR3 has 15 amino acids. Germline CDR1 MNHNY, CDR2 SVGAGI (reference sequence). In DNA form, the CDR3 reads TGTGCCAGCAGTAAGGGGACTCAACAACGCAATGAGCAGTTCTTC. This codes for CASSKGTQQRNEQFF.

This rearrangement joins TRBV18 to TRBJ2-5, with a weak D call TRBD2 (6 bases). V was clipped by 1 base and J by 5 bases, with 20 bases between them. This CDR3 region has 17 residues. Germline V gene data show CDR1 as KGHSH and CDR2 as LQKENI. CDR3: CASSPQSGLPARETQYF. CDR3 in DNA: TGTGCCAGCTCACCACAATCGGGACTCCCCGCGCGCGAGACCCAGTACTTC.

V usage is TRBV15 and J usage is TRBJ2-7, with a tentative D call TRBD2 (5 bases). The germline V and J ends were trimmed by 3 bases and 5 bases, with 17 bases remaining between them. The V gene's germline CDR1 is LNHNV and CDR2 YYDKDF (reference sequence). This CDR3 comprises 15 residues. CDR3 protein: CATSRVRGLSHEQYF. The CDR3 bases are TGTGCCACCAGCAGGGTTAGAGGACTGTCTCACGAGCAGTACTTC.

The chain recombines TRBV6-5 with TRBJ1-2, with D unclear. V shed 10 bases and J shed 1 base, with 16 bases lying between them. CDR1 and CDR2 (germline): MNHEY, SVGAGI. The length of the CDR3 is 14 residues. The CDR3 DNA sequence: TGTGCCACCCAACAGATGCGCAATAACTATGGCTACACCTTC. It encodes CATQQMRNNYGYTF.

This rearrangement joins TRBV15 to TRBJ1-2; TRBD1 matches 7 bases. The germline V gene has CDR1 LNHNV and CDR2 YYDKDF (reference sequence). Unmatched junction bases numbered 5, after V lost 5 bases and J lost 5 bases. This CDR3 is built from 13 residues. The CDR3 region is CATSLTGKYGYTF. DNA of the CDR3: TGTGCCACCAGCCTGACAGGGAAATATGGCTACACCTTC.

The chain carries TRBV4-1 and TRBJ2-4; D ambiguous. Trimming took 0 bases from V and 7 from J, leaving 7 bases between them. The CDR3 is made up of 13 amino acids. Germline CDR1 and CDR2: MGHRA and YSYEKL. CDR3 nucleotide sequence: TGCGCCAGCAGCCAAGACATGAGGAACATTCAGTACTTC. Translated, it gives CASSQDMRNIQYF.